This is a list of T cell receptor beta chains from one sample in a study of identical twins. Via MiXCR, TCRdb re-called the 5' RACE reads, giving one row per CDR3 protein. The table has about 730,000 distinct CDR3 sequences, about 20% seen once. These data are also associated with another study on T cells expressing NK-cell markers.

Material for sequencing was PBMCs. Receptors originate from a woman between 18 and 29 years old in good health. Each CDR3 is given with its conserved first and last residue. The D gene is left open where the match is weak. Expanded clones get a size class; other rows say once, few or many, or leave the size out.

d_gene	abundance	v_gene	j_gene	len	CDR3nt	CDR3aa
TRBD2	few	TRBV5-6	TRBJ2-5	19	TGTGCCAGCAGCTGGAGCGGGCTAGCGGGGGGCCCAGAGGGAGAGACCCAGTACTTC	CASSWSGLAGGPEGETQYF
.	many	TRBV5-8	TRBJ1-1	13	TGTGCCAGCAGCTTGTCGGGGGCCCCTGAAGCTTTCTTT	CASSLSGAPEAFF
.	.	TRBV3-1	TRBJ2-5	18	TGTGCCAGCAGCCAAGGGGGGGCTAGTTTGGGGGCCCGAGAGACCCAGTACTTC	CASSQGGASLGARETQYF
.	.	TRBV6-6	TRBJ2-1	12	TGTGCCAGCAGTTCCCGTATACATGAGCAGTTCTTC	CASSSRIHEQFF
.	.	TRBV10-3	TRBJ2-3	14	TGTGCCATCAGTGACTCCACTAGCAGCCCTACGCAGTATTTT	CAISDSTSSPTQYF
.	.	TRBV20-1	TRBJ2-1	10	TGCAGTGCAAGCAGCTATGAGCAGTTCTTC	CSASSYEQFF
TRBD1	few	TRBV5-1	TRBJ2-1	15	TGCGCCAGCAGCTACCTGACAGGGGGTGGCAATGAGCAGTTCTTC	CASSYLTGGGNEQFF
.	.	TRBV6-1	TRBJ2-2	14	TGTGCCAGCAGTACCGGGGCCAACACCGGGGAGCTGTTTTTT	CASSTGANTGELFF
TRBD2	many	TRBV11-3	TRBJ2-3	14	TGTGCCAGCAGCCCTACTAGCGGCACAGATACGCAGTATTTT	CASSPTSGTDTQYF
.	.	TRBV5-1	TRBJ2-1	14	TGCGCCAGCAGCTTCAGTTCAACCTACAATGAGCAGTTCTTC	CASSFSSTYNEQFF
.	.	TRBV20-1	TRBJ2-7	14	TGCAGTGCCAGAGGAGGGGACAGCTCCTACGAGCAGTACTTC	CSARGGDSSYEQYF
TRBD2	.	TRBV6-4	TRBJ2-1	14	TGTGCCACCCGCAAACTAGCGGAAAGCGATGAGCAGTTCTTC	CATRKLAESDEQFF
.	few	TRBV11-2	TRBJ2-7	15	TGTGCCAGCAGCTTAGGGTCAGGACTCGGCTACGAGCAGTACTTC	CASSLGSGLGYEQYF
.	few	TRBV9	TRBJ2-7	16	TGTGCCAGCAGCGTTTCAGGGGGGGGGAGCTCCTACGAGCAGTACTTC	CASSVSGGGSSYEQYF
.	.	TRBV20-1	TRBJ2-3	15	TGCAGTGCTAGTGGACACGGGCGGGGCACAGATACGCAGTATTTT	CSASGHGRGTDTQYF
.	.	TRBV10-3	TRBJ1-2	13	TGTGCCATCAGACCGGACAGCCTATATGGCTACACCTTC	CAIRPDSLYGYTF
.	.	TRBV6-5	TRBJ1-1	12	TGTGCCAGCACTTCCCTAAGCACTGAAGCTTTCTTT	CASTSLSTEAFF
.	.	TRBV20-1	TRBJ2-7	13	TGCAGTGCTAGAGGTAAATACTCCTACGAGCAGTACTTC	CSARGKYSYEQYF
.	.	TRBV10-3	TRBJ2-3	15	TGTGCCATCGGAATGCTGGGACTTCACACAGATACGCAGTATTTT	CAIGMLGLHTDTQYF
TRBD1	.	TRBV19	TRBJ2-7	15	TGTGCCAGTAGTGCAACCGGGACAGGGATCGGCGAGCAGTACTTC	CASSATGTGIGEQYF
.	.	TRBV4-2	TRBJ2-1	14	TGTGCCAGCAGCCAAGATGCGGGACAGAATGAGCAGTTCTTC	CASSQDAGQNEQFF
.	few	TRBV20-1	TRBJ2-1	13	TGCAGTGGATTCGGGAGCTCCTACAATGAGCAGTTCTTC	CSGFGSSYNEQFF
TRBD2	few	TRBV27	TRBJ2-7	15	TGTGCCAGCACCGAGAGCGGGGGGTCCCCCTCCGAGCAGTACTTC	CASTESGGSPSEQYF
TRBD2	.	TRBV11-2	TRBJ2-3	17	TGTGCCAGCAGCTTAGTAGTCCCCAGCGGGAGGGGAGATACGCAGTATTTT	CASSLVVPSGRGDTQYF
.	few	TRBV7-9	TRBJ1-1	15	TGTGCCAGCAGCTCCCTCACAGGGACAAACCTTGGGGCTTTCTTT	CASSSLTGTNLGAFF
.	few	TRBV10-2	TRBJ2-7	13	TGCGCCAGCAGTGAGCTGGGAGGCTACGAGCAGTACTTC	CASSELGGYEQYF
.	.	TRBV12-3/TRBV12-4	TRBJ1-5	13	TGTGCCAGCAGTTATCAGAGGAATCAGCCCCAGCATTTT	CASSYQRNQPQHF
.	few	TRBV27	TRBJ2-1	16	TGTGCCAGCAGTTTCAAAGACTTGGCCCTCTACAATGAGCAGTTCTTC	CASSFKDLALYNEQFF
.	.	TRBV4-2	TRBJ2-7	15	TGTGCCAGCAGCCCCGCCCCCGAAAGCTCCTACGAGCAGTACTTC	CASSPAPESSYEQYF
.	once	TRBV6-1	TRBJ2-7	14	TGTGCCAGCACCTCAAGACCCGGGGATTACGAGCAGTACTTC	CASTSRPGDYEQYF
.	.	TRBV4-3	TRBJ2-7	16	TGCGCCAGCAGCCAAGATGGCGCGGGGTCCTCCTACGAGCAGTACTTC	CASSQDGAGSSYEQYF
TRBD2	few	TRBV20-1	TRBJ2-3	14	TGCAGTGCTATGGCAGCGGGGCGCGGAGATACGCAGTATTTT	CSAMAAGRGDTQYF
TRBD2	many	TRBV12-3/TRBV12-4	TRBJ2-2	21	TGTGCCAGCAGTTTACAGGAGCCGGGACTAGCGAATCAGCCGAGTACCGGGGAGCTGTTTTTT	CASSLQEPGLANQPSTGELFF
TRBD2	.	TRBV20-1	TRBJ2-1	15	TGCAGTGCTAGACTTGCCCTAGCGGGGCACAATGAGCAGTTCTTC	CSARLALAGHNEQFF
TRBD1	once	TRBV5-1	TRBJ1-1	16	TGCGCCAGCAGCACGGGACAGGGGGCAGGAGACACTGAAGCTTTCTTT	CASSTGQGAGDTEAFF
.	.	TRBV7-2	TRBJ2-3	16	TGTGCCAGCAGCCAGGAGGGGCCCCAACTCGCAGATACGCAGTATTTT	CASSQEGPQLADTQYF
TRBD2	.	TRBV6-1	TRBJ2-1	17	TGTGCCAGCACCGTTTCAAGGACTAGCGGGGGGGCCTATGAGCAGTTCTTC	CASTVSRTSGGAYEQFF
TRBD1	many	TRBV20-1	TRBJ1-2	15	TGCAGTGCTGTGAATACCCGACAGGGCGGCTATGGCTACACCTTC	CSAVNTRQGGYGYTF
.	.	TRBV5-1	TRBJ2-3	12	TGCGCCAGCAGCTACTCCCCTAGTACGCAGTATTTT	CASSYSPSTQYF